These 9 T cell receptor beta chains share one sample of origin, sequenced in a study of immune reconstitution after stem cell transplant in scleroderma (TCRdb year 2017). The library was generated by RT-PCR. Sequencing took place on an Illumina MiSeq. The raw public reads went through TCRdb reprocessing: fastp at Q25, MiXCR clone calling, in-frame beta chains kept. Here each entry gathers all rows of one CDR3 protein and keeps the most common genes and DNA. The sample contains 2,600 or so distinct CDR3 sequences, approximately 11% of them found a single time. The ten largest clones add up to about 16% of the sample. This material was collected before or after autologous hematopoietic stem cell transplantation (not recorded which). The receptors here all came from a female donor with systemic sclerosis.

V is TRBV11-3 and J is TRBJ2-2; possibly TRBD1 for D (5 bases). Germline assignment: CDR1 SGHNT and CDR2 YENEEA. Trimming cost V 0 bases and J 0 bases, with 8 bases left between them. This CDR3 region has 16 residues. CDR3 DNA: TGTGCCAGCAGCTTAGATCAGGACACGAACACCGGGGAGCTGTTTTTT. Amino acid sequence: CASSLDQDTNTGELFF. Complete variable domain (other parts from reference TRBV11-3 and TRBJ2-2): EAGVVQSPRYKIIEKKQPVAFWCNPISGHNTLYWYLQNLGQGPELLIRYENEEAVDDSQLPKDRFSAERLKGVDSTLKIQPAELGDSAVYLCASSLDQDTNTGELFFGEGSRLTVL.

By share, this clonotype counts as large. The V call is TRBV7-2, the J call TRBJ2-1, with D possibly TRBD1 on 6 matching bases. Germline V gene lookup returns CDR1 SGHTA and CDR2 FQGNSA. The ends were cut back, 5 bases at V and 10 bases at J, with 12 bases in the middle. CDR3 length equals 12 residues. The chain's CDR3 is CASSGPGTEQFF. CDR3 sequence (DNA): TGTGCCAGCAGCGGGCCCGGGACAGAGCAGTTCTTC.

In its sample, this clonotype is medium-sized (0.01 to 0.1%). The rearrangement uses TRBV7-2 and TRBJ2-7; maybe TRBD2 (5 bases). This CDR3 contains 11 residues. The ends were cut back, 10 bases at V and 4 bases at J, with 11 bases in the middle. Germline V lookup: CDR1 SGHTA, CDR2 FQGNSA. The CDR3 sequence is CATKTGYEQYF. The CDR3 region has the DNA TGTGCCACTAAGACGGGGTACGAGCAGTACTTC.

The gene calls are TRBV12-3 or TRBV12-4 and TRBJ1-5; D is possibly TRBD1 (6 bases). The CDR3 is 16 amino acids. The ends were cut back, 6 bases at V and 1 base at J, with 16 bases in the middle. CDR3 bases: TGTGCCAGCAGCCCCTTGGGGGCTGGGAGCAATCAGCCCCAGCATTTT. It is translated as CASSPLGAGSNQPQHF.

This sequence joins TRBV12-2 and TRBJ1-1; TRBD1 was called by the table and not checked on the DNA. TRBV12-2 is listed as a pseudogene. The CDR3 loop spans 13 amino acids. The CDR3 coding sequence is TGTGCAAGTGCCCCAAGTGTGAACACTGAAGCTTTCTTT. It specifies CASAPSVNTEAFF.

This clonotype was observed a handful of times. The chain links TRBV7-6 to TRBJ1-2; D is possibly TRBD1 (5 bases). The CDR3 is 13 residues long. V lost 4 bases to trimming and J lost 7 bases, with 13 bases between them. Germline values: CDR1 SGHVS, CDR2 FNYEAQ. DNA for the CDR3: TGTGCCAGCAGCTCCAACCAGGGAGGTGGCTACACCTTC. Its protein product is CASSSNQGGGYTF.

By proportion, this clonotype is large. The chain couples TRBV7-9 to TRBJ1-1; D unclear. The CDR3 is 13 amino acids. V dropped 5 bases and J dropped 0 bases, with 7 bases sitting between them. From germline, CDR1 is SEHNR and CDR2 FQNEAQ (reference sequence). Written as DNA, the CDR3 is TGTGCCAGCAGCCCCCCATTGAACACTGAAGCTTTCTTT. The encoded protein is CASSPPLNTEAFF.

This clonotype is medium-sized in the sample. This chain connects TRBV20-1 to TRBJ2-3, with 8 bases lining up with TRBD2. The CDR3 length is 15 residues. V gave up 2 bases and J gave up 2 bases; unmatched junction bases: 6. CDR1 is DFQATT, CDR2 SNEGSKA, per germline (reference sequence). The CDR3 coding sequence is TGCAGTGCTAGAATCAGTAGCGGGACCACAGATACGCAGTATTTT. Its translation: CSARISSGTTDTQYF.

Within the sample, this clonotype is medium-sized. The chain carries TRBV2 and TRBJ2-1; TRBD1 matches 8 bases. The germline CDR1 and CDR2 sequences are SNHLY and FYNNEI. CDR3 length equals 13 residues. J was trimmed by 8 bases and V by 6 bases; bases with no gene match: 6. CDR3 sequence reads: CASRNRGDYEQFF. The CDR3 region has the DNA TGTGCCAGCAGGAACAGGGGGGATTATGAGCAGTTCTTC.